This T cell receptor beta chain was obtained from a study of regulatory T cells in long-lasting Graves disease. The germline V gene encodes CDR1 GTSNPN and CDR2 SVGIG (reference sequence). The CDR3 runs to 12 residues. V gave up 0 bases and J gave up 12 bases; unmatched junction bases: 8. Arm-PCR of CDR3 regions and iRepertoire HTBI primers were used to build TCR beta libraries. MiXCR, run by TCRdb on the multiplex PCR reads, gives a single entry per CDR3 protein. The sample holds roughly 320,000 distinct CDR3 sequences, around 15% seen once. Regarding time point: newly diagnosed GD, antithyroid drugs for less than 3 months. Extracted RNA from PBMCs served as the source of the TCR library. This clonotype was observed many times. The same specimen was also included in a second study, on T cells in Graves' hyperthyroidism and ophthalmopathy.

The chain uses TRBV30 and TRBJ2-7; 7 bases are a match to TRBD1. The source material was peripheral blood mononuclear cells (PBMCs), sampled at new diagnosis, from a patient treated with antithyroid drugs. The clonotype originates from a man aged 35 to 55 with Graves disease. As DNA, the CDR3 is TGTGCCTGGAGTGTAAGGGGGCTCGGGCTGTACTTC. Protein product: CAWSVRGLGLYF.